This is a list of T cell receptor beta chains from one sample in a study of T cell responses to AZD1222 COVID-19 vaccine. Generated by immunoSEQ multiplex PCR, the TCRdb table keeps only in-frame clones and is missing some. The table has some 150,000 clones, more than 80% seen once. Sample: peripheral blood, taken 28 days after the second dose of the MenACWY control vaccine. Source of these receptors: an adult who received the MenACWY meningococcal vaccine as a control. The CDR3 runs from the conserved cysteine through the conserved F or W. A D gene is named only where the DNA matches it firmly. Clone size is shown for a subset of rows, as once, few, many or a class of expanded clone.

d_call	j_call	clone_size	v_call	cdr3_aa	cdr3_nt
.	TRBJ1-1	.	TRBV7-9	CASASQVLTEAFF	TGTGCCAGCGCAAGCCAGGTTTTGACTGAAGCTTTCTTT
.	TRBJ1-5	.	TRBV29-1	CSVGIDRKGQPQHF	TGCAGCGTTGGGATTGACAGGAAAGGACAGCCCCAGCATTTT
.	TRBJ2-5	once	TRBV7-3	CASSLTDSEYQETQYF	TGTGCCAGCAGCCTCACGGACTCCGAGTACCAAGAGACCCAGTACTTC
.	TRBJ2-3	.	TRBV28	CASSLPSSDTQYF	TGTGCCAGCAGTTTACCATCGTCGGATACGCAGTATTTT
.	TRBJ2-7	.	TRBV18	CASSPASGYEQYF	TGTGCCAGCTCACCCGCCAGTGGGTACGAGCAGTACTTC
TRBD1	TRBJ2-7	once	TRBV27	CASSGWGTAKAYEQYF	TGTGCCAGCAGTGGGTGGGGGACAGCCAAGGCATACGAGCAGTACTTC
.	TRBJ2-7	.	TRBV27	CASSFTRLSGYEQYF	TGTGCCAGCAGTTTTACCCGGTTATCAGGCTACGAGCAGTACTTC
.	TRBJ2-7	few	TRBV24-1	CATSDSGGAGTSYEQYF	TGTGCCACCAGTGATTCCGGGGGAGCGGGGACATCCTACGAGCAGTACTTC
TRBD1	TRBJ1-1	.	TRBV28	CASYSHRGNTEAFF	TGTGCCAGTTACTCTCACAGGGGGAACACTGAAGCTTTCTTT
.	TRBJ1-6	.	TRBV5-1	CASSLGDGGGSPLHF	TGCGCCAGCAGCTTGGGGGACGGGGGAGGATCACCCCTCCACTTT
TRBD2	TRBJ2-5	.	TRBV10-1	CASSRGVGETQYF	TGCGCCAGCAGTCGGGGGGTTGGGGAGACCCAGTACTTC
TRBD1	TRBJ2-7	.	TRBV9	CASSVGGTGPLQQYF	TGTGCCAGCAGCGTAGGGGGGACAGGTCCCCTCCAGCAGTACTTC
.	TRBJ2-1	.	TRBV5-1	CASHQGSYNEQFF	TGCGCCAGCCACCAGGGCTCCTACAATGAGCAGTTCTTC
.	TRBJ1-4	.	TRBV2	CASSEDGGGLEKLFF	TGTGCCAGCAGTGAAGACGGGGGAGGACTTGAAAAACTGTTTTTT
TRBD2	TRBJ2-7	once	TRBV25-1	CASSEALAGAREQYF	TGTGCCAGCAGTGAAGCGCTAGCGGGAGCAAGGGAGCAGTACTTC
.	TRBJ2-2	once	TRBV27	CASSALPGQGTGELFF	TGTGCCAGCAGTGCCCTTCCCGGTCAGGGAACCGGGGAGCTGTTTTTT
.	TRBJ1-2	.	TRBV9	CASSGGGYGYTF	TGTGCCAGCAGTGGCGGCGGGTATGGCTACACCTTC
.	TRBJ1-3	.	TRBV5-1	CATPPEARQPHFHFSGNTIYF	TGCGCCACCCCACCCGAAGCGAGACAGCCTCACTTTCACTTCTCTGGAAACACCATATATTTT
.	TRBJ2-1	.	TRBV7-9	CATAEGGIRNEQFF	TGTGCCACCGCGGAGGGCGGGATAAGAAATGAGCAGTTCTTC
.	TRBJ2-1	.	TRBV5-1	CASSLAGGIEEQFF	TGCGCCAGCAGCTTGGCTGGCGGGATAGAGGAGCAGTTCTTC
.	TRBJ2-7	.	TRBV10-3	CAISETEAYEQYF	TGTGCCATCAGTGAGACAGAGGCCTACGAGCAGTACTTC
TRBD1	TRBJ2-7	.	TRBV10-2	CASTGWDRSSYEQYF	TGCGCCAGCACTGGCTGGGACAGGTCTTCCTACGAGCAGTACTTC
.	TRBJ2-7	.	TRBV30	CAWSVGAGEQYF	TGTGCCTGGAGTGTAGGGGCTGGGGAGCAGTACTTC
.	TRBJ2-1	.	TRBV6-5	CASSYRRTGNNEQFF	TGTGCCAGCAGTTACCGACGGACTGGTAACAATGAGCAGTTCTTC
TRBD2	TRBJ2-1	.	TRBV18	CASSPTGGLDEQFF	TGTGCCAGCTCACCAACGGGAGGTCTGGATGAGCAGTTCTTC
.	TRBJ1-5	.	TRBV5-6	CASSANMGQGGQPQHF	TGTGCCAGCAGCGCTAATATGGGTCAGGGAGGTCAGCCCCAGCATTTT
.	TRBJ2-7	.	TRBV12-3/TRBV12-4	CASSLGSSYEQYF	TGTGCCAGCAGTTTGGGCAGCTCCTACGAGCAGTACTTC
TRBD2	TRBJ2-1	.	TRBV28	CASSLLAGLGSNEQFF	TGTGCCAGCAGTTTATTAGCGGGATTAGGATCCAATGAGCAGTTCTTC
.	TRBJ1-5	few	TRBV10-1	CANRSHHYSNQPQHF	TGCGCCAACCGAAGCCACCACTATAGCAATCAGCCCCAGCATTTT
.	TRBJ2-3	.	TRBV29-1	CSVASGDTQYF	TGCAGCGTTGCGAGTGGAGATACGCAGTATTTT
.	TRBJ1-3	.	TRBV27	CASSKGVSGNTIYF	TGTGCCAGCAGTAAAGGGGTATCTGGAAACACCATATATTTT
.	TRBJ2-3	.	TRBV18	CASSPADALGEYF	TGTGCCAGCTCACCAGCCGACGCCTTGGGGGAGTATTTT
TRBD1	TRBJ1-2	.	TRBV5-4	CASSPLTGNYGYTF	TGTGCCAGCAGCCCGCTGACAGGGAACTATGGCTACACCTTC